This record concerns one T cell receptor (beta chain) sequence. Its antigen is currently unknown. This sample is drawn from a study of cytomegalovirus exposure and HLA in healthy donors. Study-level information: Findings of an earlier analysis included roughly 110 million unique TCR beta sequences from 200 million or so T cells. Genotyping showed roughly 77% of almost 400 donors falling in the Caucasian-associated ancestry cluster.

Study-wide results and caveats: Among the sequence variants, a highly shared cluster was likely an artifact of sequencing.

The CDR3 runs 19 residues. V shed 2 bases and J 6 bases; nucleotides not matched to a gene: 13. The germline V gene encodes CDR1 ENHRY and CDR2 SYGVKD. The primer mix had 60 Vbeta and 13 Jbeta primers. In the authors' workflow: Later reanalysis found around 74 million unique TCR beta chains, roughly 9.9 million of them shared. Sequencing used immunoSEQ multiplex PCR; TCRdb keeps in-frame clones, though not all of them. V, J and clone size are those of that table, while D and trimming were read from the DNA. Here the sample spans about 130,000 clones, under 85% being singletons. This clonotype was obtained from a woman aged 40 to 55 in good health and CMV-seropositive. The chain couples TRBV10-3 to TRBJ2-1, with 13 bases matching TRBD2. The specimen was PBMCs. The CDR3 is CAISEPTLGLAGVANEQFF. CDR3 nucleotides: TGTGCCATCAGTGAGCCTACCCTCGGACTAGCGGGAGTAGCCAATGAGCAGTTCTTC.